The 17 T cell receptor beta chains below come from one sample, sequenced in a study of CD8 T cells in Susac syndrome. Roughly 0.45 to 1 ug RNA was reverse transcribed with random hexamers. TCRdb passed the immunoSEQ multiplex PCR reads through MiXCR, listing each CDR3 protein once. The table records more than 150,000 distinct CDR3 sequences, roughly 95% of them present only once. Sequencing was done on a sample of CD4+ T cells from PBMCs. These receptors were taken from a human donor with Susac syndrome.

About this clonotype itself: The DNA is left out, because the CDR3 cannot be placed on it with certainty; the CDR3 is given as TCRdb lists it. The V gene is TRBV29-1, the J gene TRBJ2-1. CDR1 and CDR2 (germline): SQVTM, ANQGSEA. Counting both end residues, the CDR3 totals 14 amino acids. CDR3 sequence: CSVRFGVVDNEQFF.

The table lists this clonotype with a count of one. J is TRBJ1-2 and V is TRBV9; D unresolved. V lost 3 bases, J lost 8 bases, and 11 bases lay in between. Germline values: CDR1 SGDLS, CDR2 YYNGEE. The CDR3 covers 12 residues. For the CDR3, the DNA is TGTGCCAGCAGCGCCCCTGGAGTCGGCTACACCTTC. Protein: CASSAPGVGYTF. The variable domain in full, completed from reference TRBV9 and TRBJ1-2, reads DSGVTQTPKHLITATGQRVTLRCSPRSGDLSVYWYQQSLDQGLQFLIQYYNGEERAKGNILERFSAQQFPDLHSELNLSSLELGDSALYFCASSAPGVGYTFGSGTRLTVV.

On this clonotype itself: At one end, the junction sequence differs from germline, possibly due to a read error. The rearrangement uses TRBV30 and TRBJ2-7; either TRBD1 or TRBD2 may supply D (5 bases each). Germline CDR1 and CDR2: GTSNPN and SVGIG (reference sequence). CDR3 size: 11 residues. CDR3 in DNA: TGTGCCTGGAGTTCAGGAACACGGGGCGACTTC. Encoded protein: CAWSSGTRGDF.

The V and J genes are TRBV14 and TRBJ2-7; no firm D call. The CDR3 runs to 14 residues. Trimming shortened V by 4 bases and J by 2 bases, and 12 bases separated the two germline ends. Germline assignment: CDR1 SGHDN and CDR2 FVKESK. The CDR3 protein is CASSPPLPAYEQYF. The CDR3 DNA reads TGTGCCAGCAGCCCCCCTCTACCTGCCTACGAGCAGTACTTC.

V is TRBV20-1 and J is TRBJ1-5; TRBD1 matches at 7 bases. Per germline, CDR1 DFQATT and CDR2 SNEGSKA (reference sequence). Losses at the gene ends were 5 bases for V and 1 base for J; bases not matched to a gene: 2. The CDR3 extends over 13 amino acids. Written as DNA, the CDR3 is TGCAGTGCTTTGACAGGGAGCAATCAGCCCCAGCATTTT. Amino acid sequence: CSALTGSNQPQHF.

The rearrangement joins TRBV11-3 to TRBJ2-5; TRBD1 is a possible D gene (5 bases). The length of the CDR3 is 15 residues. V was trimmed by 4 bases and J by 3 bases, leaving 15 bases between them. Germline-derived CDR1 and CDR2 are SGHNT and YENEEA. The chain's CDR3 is CASSSRFDSEETQYF. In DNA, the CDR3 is TGTGCCAGCAGCTCTCGTTTTGACAGCGAAGAGACCCAGTACTTC.

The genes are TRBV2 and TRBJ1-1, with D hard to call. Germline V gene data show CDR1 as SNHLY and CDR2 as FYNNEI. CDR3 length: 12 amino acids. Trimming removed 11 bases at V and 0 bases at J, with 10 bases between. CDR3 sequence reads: CAGRRMNTEAFF. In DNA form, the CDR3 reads TGTGCCGGAAGACGGATGAACACTGAAGCTTTCTTT. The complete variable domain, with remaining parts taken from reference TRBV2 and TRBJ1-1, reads EPEVTQTPSHQVTQMGQEVILRCVPISNHLYFYWYRQILGQKVEFLVSFYNNEISEKSEIFDDQFSVERPDGSNFTLKIRSTKLEDSAMYFCAGRRMNTEAFFGQGTRLTVV.

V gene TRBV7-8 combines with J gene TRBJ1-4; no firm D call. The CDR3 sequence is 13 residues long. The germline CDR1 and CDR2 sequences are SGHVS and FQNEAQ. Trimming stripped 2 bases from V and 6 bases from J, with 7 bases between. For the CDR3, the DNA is TGTGCCAGCAGCTTACTGCCCGATGAAAAACTGTTTTTT. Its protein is CASSLLPDEKLFF.

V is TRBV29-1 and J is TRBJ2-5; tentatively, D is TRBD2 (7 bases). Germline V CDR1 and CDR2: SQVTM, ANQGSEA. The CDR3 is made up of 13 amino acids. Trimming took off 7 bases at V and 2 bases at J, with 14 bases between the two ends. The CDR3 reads CSGDRGAQETQYF. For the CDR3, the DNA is TGCAGCGGGGACCGGGGGGCTCAAGAGACCCAGTACTTC.

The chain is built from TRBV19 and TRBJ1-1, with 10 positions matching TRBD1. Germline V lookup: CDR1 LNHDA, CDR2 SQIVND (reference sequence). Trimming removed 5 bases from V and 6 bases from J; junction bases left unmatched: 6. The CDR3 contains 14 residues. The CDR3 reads CASSPGQGYSEAFF. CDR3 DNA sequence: TGTGCCAGTAGTCCGGGACAGGGGTATTCTGAAGCTTTCTTT.

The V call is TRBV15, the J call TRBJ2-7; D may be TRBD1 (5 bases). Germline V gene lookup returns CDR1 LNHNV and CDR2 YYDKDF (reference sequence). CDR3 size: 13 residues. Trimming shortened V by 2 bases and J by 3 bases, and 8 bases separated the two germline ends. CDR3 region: CATSRFQGYEQYF. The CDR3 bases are TGTGCCACCAGCAGATTCCAGGGCTACGAGCAGTACTTC.

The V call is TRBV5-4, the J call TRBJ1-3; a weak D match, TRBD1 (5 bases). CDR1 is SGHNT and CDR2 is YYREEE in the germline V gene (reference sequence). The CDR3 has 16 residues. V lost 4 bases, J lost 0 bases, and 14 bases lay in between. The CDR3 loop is CASSIQGGSSGNTIYF. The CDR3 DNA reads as TGTGCCAGCAGCATCCAGGGAGGGAGCTCTGGAAACACCATATATTTT.

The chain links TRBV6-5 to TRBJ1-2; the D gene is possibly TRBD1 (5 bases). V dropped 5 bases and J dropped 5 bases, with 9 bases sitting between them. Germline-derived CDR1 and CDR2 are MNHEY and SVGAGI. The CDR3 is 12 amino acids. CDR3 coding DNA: TGTGCCAGCAGTACTCAGGGATATGGCTACACCTTC. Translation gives CASSTQGYGYTF.

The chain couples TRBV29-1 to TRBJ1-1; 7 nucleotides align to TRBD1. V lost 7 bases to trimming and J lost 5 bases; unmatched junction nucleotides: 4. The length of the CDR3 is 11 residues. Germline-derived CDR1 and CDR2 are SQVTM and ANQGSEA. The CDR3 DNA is TGCAGCGGGGGCAGGGGGACTGAAGCTTTCTTT. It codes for CSGGRGTEAFF.

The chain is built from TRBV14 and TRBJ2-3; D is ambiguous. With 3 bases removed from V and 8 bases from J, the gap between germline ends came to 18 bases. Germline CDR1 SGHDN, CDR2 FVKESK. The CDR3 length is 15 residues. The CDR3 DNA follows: TGTGCCAGCAGCCAGGAGAGCTACGGTTTTGGTACGCAGTATTTT. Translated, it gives CASSQESYGFGTQYF.

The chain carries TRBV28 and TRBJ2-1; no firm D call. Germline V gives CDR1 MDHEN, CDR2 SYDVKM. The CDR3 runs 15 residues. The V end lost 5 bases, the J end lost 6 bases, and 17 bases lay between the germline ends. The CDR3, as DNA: TGTGCCAGCAGTAATGTCGGAGTTAGGGCCAATGAGCAGTTCTTC. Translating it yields CASSNVGVRANEQFF.

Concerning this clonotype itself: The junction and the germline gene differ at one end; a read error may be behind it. The CDR3 loop reads CASSTESYNEQFF. In DNA, the CDR3 is TGTGCGAGCAGTACAGAGTCCTACAATGAGCAGTTCTTC. The rearrangement uses TRBV2 and TRBJ2-1; D not resolved. This CDR3 is 13 amino acids long. Germline assignment: CDR1 SNHLY and CDR2 FYNNEI.